This TCR beta chain came from a study of blood T cell repertoires in COVID-19. As for the study in general: Sources were T cells, B-cell-depleted T cells, or PBMCs; the material itself was cDNA or gDNA.

The CDR3 sequence is 18 residues long. From germline, CDR1 is LNHDA and CDR2 SQIVND (reference sequence). V shed 3 bases, J shed 6 bases, and the junction held 15 bases outside the gene matches. Methods used by the authors: Reference gene primer amplification gave nucleated cell count estimates. The table came from immunoSEQ multiplex PCR; TCRdb's copy has only in-frame clones and leaves some out. That table gives V, J and clone size, and the DNA gave D and trimming. Of 300,000 to 400,000 clones in the sample, approximately 83% were seen once. Clinical histories supplied by participants themselves formed the basis of cohort assignment.

Material for sequencing was PBMCs or T cells enriched from blood (not recorded which). The TCR comes from a woman in her forties with acute COVID-19. The chain recombines TRBV19 with TRBJ1-1, with TRBD1 matching over 11 bases. The CDR3 loop is CASSISPPGGTGGPEAFF. CDR3 nucleotide sequence: TGTGCCAGTAGTATCTCACCCCCCGGCGGGACAGGGGGACCTGAAGCTTTCTTT.